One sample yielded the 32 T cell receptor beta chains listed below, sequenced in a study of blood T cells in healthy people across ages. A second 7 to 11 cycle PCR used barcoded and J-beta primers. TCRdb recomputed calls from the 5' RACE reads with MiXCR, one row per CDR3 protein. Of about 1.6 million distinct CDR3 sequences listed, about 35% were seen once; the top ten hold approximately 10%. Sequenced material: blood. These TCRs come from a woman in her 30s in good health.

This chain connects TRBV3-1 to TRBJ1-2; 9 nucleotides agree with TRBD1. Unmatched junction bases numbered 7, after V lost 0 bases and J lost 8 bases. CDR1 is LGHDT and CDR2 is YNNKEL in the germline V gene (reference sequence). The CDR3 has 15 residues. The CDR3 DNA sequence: TGTGCCAGCAGCCAAGACCTAAGACAGGGGGTAGGCTACACCTTC. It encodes CASSQDLRQGVGYTF.

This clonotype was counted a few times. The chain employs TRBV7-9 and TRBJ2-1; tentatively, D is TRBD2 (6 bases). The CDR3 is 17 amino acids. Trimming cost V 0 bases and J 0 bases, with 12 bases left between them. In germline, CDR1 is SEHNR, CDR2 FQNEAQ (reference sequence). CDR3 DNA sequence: TGTGCCAGCAGCTTAGCTAGCGGCCTCAGCTCCTACAATGAGCAGTTCTTC. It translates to CASSLASGLSSYNEQFF. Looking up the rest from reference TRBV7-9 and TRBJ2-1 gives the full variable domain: DTGVSQNPRHKITKRGQNVTFRCDPISEHNRLYWYRQTLGQGPEFLTYFQNEAQLEKSRLLSDRFSAERPKGSFSTLEIQRTEQGDSAMYLCASSLASGLSSYNEQFFGPGTRLTVL.

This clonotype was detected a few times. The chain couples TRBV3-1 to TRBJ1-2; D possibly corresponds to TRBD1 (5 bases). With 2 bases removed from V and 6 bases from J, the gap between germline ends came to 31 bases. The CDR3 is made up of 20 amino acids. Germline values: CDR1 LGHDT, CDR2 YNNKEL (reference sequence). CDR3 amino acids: CASSQPFQRTSQPPKDGYTF. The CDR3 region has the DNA TGTGCCAGCAGCCAACCCTTCCAGAGGACAAGCCAACCCCCGAAGGATGGCTACACCTTC.

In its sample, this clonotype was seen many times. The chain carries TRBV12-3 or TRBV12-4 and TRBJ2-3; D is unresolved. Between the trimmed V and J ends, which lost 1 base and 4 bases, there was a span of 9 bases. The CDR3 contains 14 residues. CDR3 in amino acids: CASSLGSPPDTQYF. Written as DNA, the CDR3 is TGTGCCAGCAGTTTAGGATCCCCCCCAGATACGCAGTATTTT.

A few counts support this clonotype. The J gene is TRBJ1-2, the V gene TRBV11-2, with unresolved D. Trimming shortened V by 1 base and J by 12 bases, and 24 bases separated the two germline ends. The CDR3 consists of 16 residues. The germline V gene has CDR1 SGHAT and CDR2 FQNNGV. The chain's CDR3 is CASSLGRLKRVVSDTF. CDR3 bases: TGTGCCAGCAGCTTAGGACGATTAAAGCGGGTTGTGAGTGACACCTTC.

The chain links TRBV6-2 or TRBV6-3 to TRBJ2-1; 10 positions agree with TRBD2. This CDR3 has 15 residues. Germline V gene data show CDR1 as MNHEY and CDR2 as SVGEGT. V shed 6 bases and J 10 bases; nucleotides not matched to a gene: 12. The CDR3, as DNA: TGTGCCAGCAGACACGGACTAGCGGACACCACCGAGCAGTTCTTC. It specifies CASRHGLADTTEQFF.

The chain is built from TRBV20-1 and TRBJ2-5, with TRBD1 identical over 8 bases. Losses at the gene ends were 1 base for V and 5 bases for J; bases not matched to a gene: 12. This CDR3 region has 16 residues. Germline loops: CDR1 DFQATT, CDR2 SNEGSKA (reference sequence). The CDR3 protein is CSARAGRTGLWETQYF. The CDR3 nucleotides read TGCAGTGCTAGAGCTGGGAGGACAGGGTTGTGGGAGACCCAGTACTTC.

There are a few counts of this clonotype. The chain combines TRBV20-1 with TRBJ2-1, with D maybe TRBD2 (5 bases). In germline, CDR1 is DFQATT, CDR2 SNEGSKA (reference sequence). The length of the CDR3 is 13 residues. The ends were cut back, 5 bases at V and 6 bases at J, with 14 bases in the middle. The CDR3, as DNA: TGCAGTGCTGCCCTACCGGGGAGCAATGAGCAGTTCTTC. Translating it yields CSAALPGSNEQFF.

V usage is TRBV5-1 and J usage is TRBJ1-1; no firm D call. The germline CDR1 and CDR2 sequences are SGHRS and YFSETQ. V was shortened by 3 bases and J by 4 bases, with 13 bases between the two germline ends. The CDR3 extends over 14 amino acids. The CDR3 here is CASSSRERITEAFF. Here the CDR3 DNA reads TGCGCCAGCAGCTCCCGGGAAAGGATCACTGAAGCTTTCTTT.

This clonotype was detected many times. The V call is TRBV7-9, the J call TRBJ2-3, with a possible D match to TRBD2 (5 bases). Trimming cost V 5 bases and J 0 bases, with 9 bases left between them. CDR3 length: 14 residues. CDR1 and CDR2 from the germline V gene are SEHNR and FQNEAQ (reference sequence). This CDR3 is CASSARTSTDTQYF. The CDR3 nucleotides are TGTGCCAGCAGCGCCCGGACTAGCACAGATACGCAGTATTTT.

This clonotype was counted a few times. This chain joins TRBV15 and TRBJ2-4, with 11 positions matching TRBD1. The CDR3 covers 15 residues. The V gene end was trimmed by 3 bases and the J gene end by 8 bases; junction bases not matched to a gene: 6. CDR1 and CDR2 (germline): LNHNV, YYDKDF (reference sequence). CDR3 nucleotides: TGTGCCACCAGCAGGCGGGGGACAGGGGGGGACATTCAGTACTTC. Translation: CATSRRGTGGDIQYF.

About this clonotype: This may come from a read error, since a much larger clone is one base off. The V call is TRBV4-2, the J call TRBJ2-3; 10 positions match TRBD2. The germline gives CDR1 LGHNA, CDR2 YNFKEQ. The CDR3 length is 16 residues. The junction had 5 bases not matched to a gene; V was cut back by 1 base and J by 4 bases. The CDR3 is CASSQAAGGSADTQYF. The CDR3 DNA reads TGTGCCAGCAGCCAAGCAGCGGGGGGGTCCGCAGATACGCAGTATTTT.

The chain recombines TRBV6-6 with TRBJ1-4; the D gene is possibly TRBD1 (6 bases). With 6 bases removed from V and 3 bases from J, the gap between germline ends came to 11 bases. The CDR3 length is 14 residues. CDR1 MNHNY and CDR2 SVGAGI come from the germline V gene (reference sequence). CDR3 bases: TGTGCCAGCAGCCAGGGGAGGGCTAATGAAAAACTGTTTTTT. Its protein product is CASSQGRANEKLFF.

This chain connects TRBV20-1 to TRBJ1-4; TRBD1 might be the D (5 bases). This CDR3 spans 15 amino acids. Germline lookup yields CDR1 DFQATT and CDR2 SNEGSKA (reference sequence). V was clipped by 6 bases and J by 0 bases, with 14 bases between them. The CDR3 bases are TGCAGTGCCCGAGGAGGGACCTCAACTAATGAAAAACTGTTTTTT. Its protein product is CSARGGTSTNEKLFF.

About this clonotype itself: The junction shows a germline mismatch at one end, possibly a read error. The CDR3 DNA reads TGTGCCAGCAGCCAAGTTCGACTAGCGGGGGACAATGGGCAGTTCTTC. Protein sequence: CASSQVRLAGDNGQFF. The chain joins TRBV3-1 to TRBJ2-1, with 12 positions matching TRBD2. The CDR3 runs to 16 residues. The V gene's germline CDR1 is LGHDT and CDR2 YNNKEL (reference sequence).

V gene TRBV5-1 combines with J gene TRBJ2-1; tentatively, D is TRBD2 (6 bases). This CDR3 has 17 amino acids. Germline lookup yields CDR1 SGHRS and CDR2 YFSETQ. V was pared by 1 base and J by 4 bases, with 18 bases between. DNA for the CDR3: TGCGCCAGCAGCTTGAGTTCTCGACTAGTGAGTTACAATGAGCAGTTCTTC. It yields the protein CASSLSSRLVSYNEQFF.

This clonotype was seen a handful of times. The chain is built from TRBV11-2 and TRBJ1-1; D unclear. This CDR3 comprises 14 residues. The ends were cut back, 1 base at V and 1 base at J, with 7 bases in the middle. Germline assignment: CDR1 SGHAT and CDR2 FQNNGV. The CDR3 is CASSLGLRNTEAFF. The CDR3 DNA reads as TGTGCCAGCAGCTTAGGTCTTCGGAACACTGAAGCTTTCTTT.

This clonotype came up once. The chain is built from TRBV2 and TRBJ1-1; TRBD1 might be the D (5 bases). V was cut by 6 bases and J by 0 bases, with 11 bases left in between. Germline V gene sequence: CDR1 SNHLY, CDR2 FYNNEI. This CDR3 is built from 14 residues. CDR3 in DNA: TGTGCCAGCAGGGTAGACAGACTGAACACTGAAGCTTTCTTT. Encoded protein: CASRVDRLNTEAFF.

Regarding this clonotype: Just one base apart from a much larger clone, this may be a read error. In DNA, the CDR3 is TGCAGCGTGAGGGTAGGGTACGAGCAGCACTTC. This encodes CSVRVGYEQHF. The rearrangement joins TRBV29-1 to TRBJ2-7; a weak D match, TRBD2 (5 bases). CDR3 length: 11 amino acids. The germline V gene has CDR1 SQVTM and CDR2 ANQGSEA.

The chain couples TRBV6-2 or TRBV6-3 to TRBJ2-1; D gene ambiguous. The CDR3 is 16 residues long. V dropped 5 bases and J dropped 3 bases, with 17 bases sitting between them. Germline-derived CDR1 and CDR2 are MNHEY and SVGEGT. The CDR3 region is CASSPSYQLGYNEQFF. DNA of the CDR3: TGTGCCAGCAGTCCGTCCTATCAATTGGGCTACAATGAGCAGTTCTTC.

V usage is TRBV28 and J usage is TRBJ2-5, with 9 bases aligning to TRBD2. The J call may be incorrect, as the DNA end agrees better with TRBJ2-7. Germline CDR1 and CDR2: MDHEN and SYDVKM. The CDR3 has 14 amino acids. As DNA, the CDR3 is TGTGCCAGCAGTTTTAGCGGGAGTGGGTACGAGCAGTACTTC. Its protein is CASSFSGSGYEQYF.

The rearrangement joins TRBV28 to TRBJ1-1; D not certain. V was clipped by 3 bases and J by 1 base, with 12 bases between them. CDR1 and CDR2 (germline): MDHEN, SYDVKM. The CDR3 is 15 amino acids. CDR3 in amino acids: CASSLTVDSNTEAFF. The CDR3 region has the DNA TGTGCCAGCAGTTTGACGGTTGACTCGAACACTGAAGCTTTCTTT.

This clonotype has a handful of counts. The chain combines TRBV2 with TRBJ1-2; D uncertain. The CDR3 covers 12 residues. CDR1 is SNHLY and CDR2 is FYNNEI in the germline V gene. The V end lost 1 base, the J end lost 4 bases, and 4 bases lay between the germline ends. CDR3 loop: CASSEEGYGYTF. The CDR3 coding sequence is TGTGCCAGCAGTGAAGAGGGCTATGGCTACACCTTC. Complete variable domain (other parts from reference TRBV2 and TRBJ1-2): EPEVTQTPSHQVTQMGQEVILRCVPISNHLYFYWYRQILGQKVEFLVSFYNNEISEKSEIFDDQFSVERPDGSNFTLKIRSTKLEDSAMYFCASSEEGYGYTFGSGTRLTVV.

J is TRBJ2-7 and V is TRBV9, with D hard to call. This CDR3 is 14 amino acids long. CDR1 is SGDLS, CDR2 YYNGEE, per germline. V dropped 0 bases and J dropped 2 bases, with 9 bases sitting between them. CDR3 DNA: TGTGCCAGCAGCGTAGGTGTCGGCGCCTACGAGCAGTACTTC. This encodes CASSVGVGAYEQYF.

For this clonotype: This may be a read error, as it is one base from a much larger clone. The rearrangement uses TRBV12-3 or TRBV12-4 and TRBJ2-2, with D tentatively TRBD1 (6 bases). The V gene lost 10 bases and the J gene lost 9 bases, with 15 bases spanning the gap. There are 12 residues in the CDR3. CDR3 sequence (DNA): TGTGCCACTCAGGGGTTGGGCAGGGAGCTGTTTTTT. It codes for CATQGLGRELFF.

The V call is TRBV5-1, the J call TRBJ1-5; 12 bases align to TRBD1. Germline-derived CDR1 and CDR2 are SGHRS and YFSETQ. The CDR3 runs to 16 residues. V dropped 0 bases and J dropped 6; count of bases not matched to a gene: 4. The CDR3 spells CASSLGDRGPGQPQHF. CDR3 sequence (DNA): TGCGCCAGCAGCTTGGGGGACAGGGGGCCAGGTCAGCCCCAGCATTTT.

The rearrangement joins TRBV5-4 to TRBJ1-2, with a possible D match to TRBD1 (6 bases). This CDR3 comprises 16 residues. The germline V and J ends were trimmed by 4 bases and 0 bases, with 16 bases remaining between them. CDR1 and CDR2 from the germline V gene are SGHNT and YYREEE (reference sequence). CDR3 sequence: CASSRRDRTPNYGYTF. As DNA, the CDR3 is TGTGCCAGCAGCAGGAGAGACAGGACCCCTAACTATGGCTACACCTTC.

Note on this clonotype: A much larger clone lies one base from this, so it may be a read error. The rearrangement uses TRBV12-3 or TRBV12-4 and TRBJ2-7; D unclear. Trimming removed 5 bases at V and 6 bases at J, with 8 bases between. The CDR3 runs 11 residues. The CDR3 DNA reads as TGTGCCAGCAGTGGTGGCTGCGAGCAGTACTTC. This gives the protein CASSGGCEQYF.

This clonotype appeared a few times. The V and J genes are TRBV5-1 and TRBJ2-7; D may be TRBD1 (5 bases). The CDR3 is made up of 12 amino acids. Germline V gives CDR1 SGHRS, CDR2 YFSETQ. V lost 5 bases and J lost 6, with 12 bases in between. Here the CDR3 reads CASRYQTGEQYF. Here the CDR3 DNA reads TGCGCCAGCAGATACCAAACAGGCGAGCAGTACTTC.

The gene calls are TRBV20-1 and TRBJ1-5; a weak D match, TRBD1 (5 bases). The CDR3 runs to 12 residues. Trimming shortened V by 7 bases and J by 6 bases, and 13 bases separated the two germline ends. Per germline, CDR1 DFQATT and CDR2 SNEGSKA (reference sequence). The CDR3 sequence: CSVPDGGQPQHF. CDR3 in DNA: TGCAGTGTCCCCGACGGGGGTCAGCCCCAGCATTTT.

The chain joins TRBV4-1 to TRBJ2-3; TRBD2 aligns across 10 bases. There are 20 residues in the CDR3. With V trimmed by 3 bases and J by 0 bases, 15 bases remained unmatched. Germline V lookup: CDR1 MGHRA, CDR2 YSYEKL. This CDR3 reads CASSHDLETSGRTSTDTQYF. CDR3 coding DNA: TGCGCCAGCAGCCACGACCTCGAGACTAGCGGGCGTACTAGCACAGATACGCAGTATTTT.

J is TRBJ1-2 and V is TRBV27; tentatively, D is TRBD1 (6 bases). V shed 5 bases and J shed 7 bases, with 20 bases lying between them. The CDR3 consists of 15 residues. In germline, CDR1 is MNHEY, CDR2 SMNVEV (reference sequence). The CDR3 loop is CASSTLRTDPAGYTF. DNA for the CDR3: TGTGCCAGCAGTACCCTCCGGACAGACCCAGCTGGCTACACCTTC.